This T cell receptor (beta chain) was identified during a study of cytomegalovirus exposure and HLA in healthy donors. Looking at the study overall: 81% of 398 genotyped donors fell in the Caucasian-associated ancestry cluster.

As to this clone: The antigen is not known.

V dropped 5 bases and J dropped 3 bases, with 11 bases sitting between them. CDR3 size: 14 residues. The germline CDR1 and CDR2 sequences are SGHVS and FNYEAQ. Study outcomes and limitations: About 87% or about 30% of the time was how often most TCR beta V segments were productive, according to an earlier analysis. The authors later linked a missense DCLRE1C variant to TCR beta V- and J-gene trimming. Beyond CMV serostatus, there was no information to go on about immune exposure.

Both 60 Vbeta primers and 13 Jbeta primers went into the PCR. Some clones are missing from TCRdb's copy, which holds only in-frame ones; the method was immunoSEQ multiplex PCR. The sample consists of roughly 200,000 clones, around 83% of them appearing once. This receptor was identified in a man between 40 and 49 years old in good health and CMV-seropositive. The specimen was PBMCs. The chain joins TRBV7-6 to TRBJ2-1, with D maybe TRBD2 (6 bases). The CDR3 reads CASSPRDFYNEQFF. CDR3 in DNA: TGTGCCAGCAGCCCACGGGACTTCTACAATGAGCAGTTCTTC.